This record covers a single T cell receptor beta chain. The CDR3 spans 16 residues. Trimming removed 1 base from V and 4 bases from J, with 16 bases in between. Germline lookup yields CDR1 LGHNA and CDR2 YSLEER. The data stem from a study of blood T cell repertoires in COVID-19. Using immunoSEQ multiplex PCR, the repertoire was profiled, and TCRdb retains in-frame clones only, with some absent. Of approximately 65,000 clones listed, approximately 90% are singletons. Material: peripheral blood. This TCR was sampled from a woman between 18 and 29 years old with acute or convalescent COVID-19. This rearrangement joins TRBV4-3 to TRBJ1-1; D may be TRBD1 (6 bases). The CDR3 sequence is CASSQVTGGWGTEAFF. CDR3 coding DNA: TGCGCCAGCAGCCAAGTCACGGGGGGCTGGGGCACTGAAGCTTTCTTT.